This paragraph covers one T cell receptor beta chain sequence. These data come from a study of blood T cell repertoires in COVID-19. In the study overall: Nucleic acid was either cDNA or gDNA, and it came from T cells, B-cell-depleted T cells, or PBMCs.

The CDR3 has 13 residues. The V gene lost 5 bases and the J gene lost 7 bases, with 14 bases spanning the gap. From germline, CDR1 is SNHLY and CDR2 FYNNEI. This table comes from immunoSEQ multiplex PCR, and its TCRdb copy is limited to in-frame clones, with some not included. The repertoire consists of approximately 53,000 clones, with about 76% occurring once and the leading ten covering 20% to 25%. The origin of this receptor is a woman of 80 years or more with COVID-19, enrolled during active disease. The chain uses TRBV2 and TRBJ1-2; possible D gene TRBD1, 5 bases. The specimen sequenced was peripheral blood. CDR3 protein: CASSIQVFSGYTF. The CDR3, as DNA: TGTGCCAGCAGTATACAGGTGTTCTCTGGCTACACCTTC.